One sample yielded the 29 T cell receptor beta chains listed below, sequenced in a study of blood T cell repertoires in COVID-19. TCRdb's table, derived via immunoSEQ multiplex PCR, lists solely in-frame clones and lacks some. The profile shows 200,000 to 250,000 clones, roughly 86% of them singletons. Sequencing used peripheral blood. These receptors were taken from a woman aged 60-75 years who had recovered from COVID-19.

CDR3 region: CAISGGGADTQYF. Here the CDR3 DNA reads TGTGCCATCAGTGGGGGAGGGGCAGATACGCAGTATTTT. This chain links TRBV10-3 with TRBJ2-3; 7 bases fit TRBD2. This CDR3 contains 13 residues. V shed 4 bases and J 4 bases; nucleotides not matched to a gene: 2. Looked up from germline, CDR1 is ENHRY and CDR2 is SYGVKD.

The chain employs TRBV6-5 and TRBJ1-1; D call uncertain. Germline V lookup: CDR1 MNHEY, CDR2 SVGAGI. This CDR3 is 13 amino acids long. The V end lost 2 bases, the J end lost 4 bases, and 8 bases lay between the germline ends. The CDR3 coding sequence is TGTGCCAGCAGTTACCCCCTGGCCACTGAAGCTTTCTTT. The encoded protein is CASSYPLATEAFF.

This chain uses TRBV19 with TRBJ1-2; 7 nucleotides align to TRBD1. The V segment lost 2 bases and the J segment 7 bases; nucleotides outside the gene matches: 10. Per germline, CDR1 LNHDA and CDR2 SQIVND (reference sequence). The CDR3 sequence is 15 residues long. In DNA, the CDR3 is TGTGCCAGTAGTATAAGAGGGGGCAACCCCGGTGGCTACACCTTC. As protein: CASSIRGGNPGGYTF.

The chain employs TRBV7-2 and TRBJ2-3; D is perhaps TRBD2 (7 bases). Trimming took off 1 base at V and 4 bases at J, with 15 bases between the two ends. Germline lookup yields CDR1 SGHTA and CDR2 FQGNSA. CDR3 length: 16 residues. CDR3 nucleotides: TGTGCCAGCAGCTTAGGTCTAGCGGAGGGGGCAGATACGCAGTATTTT. It codes for CASSLGLAEGADTQYF.

This clone has a single count. The chain links TRBV7-9 to TRBJ1-1; D is unclear. This CDR3 has 14 residues. The V gene lost 1 base and the J gene lost 2 bases, with 8 bases spanning the gap. Germline CDR1 is SEHNR and CDR2 is FQNEAQ (reference sequence). The chain's CDR3 is CASSLVNLNTEAFF. Here the CDR3 DNA reads TGTGCCAGCAGCTTAGTTAATCTCAACACTGAAGCTTTCTTT.

CDR3 sequence reads: CASSLVLAGPSSYNEQFF. In DNA form, the CDR3 reads TGTGCCAGCAGCTTAGTCCTAGCGGGTCCGAGCTCCTACAATGAGCAGTTCTTC. This rearrangement joins TRBV11-3 to TRBJ2-1; TRBD2 matches 8 bases. CDR1 is SGHNT and CDR2 is YENEEA in the germline V gene. The CDR3 sequence is 18 residues long. J lost 0 bases, V lost 1 base, and 8 bases had no gene match. The whole variable domain, remainder taken from reference TRBV11-3 and TRBJ2-1, is EAGVVQSPRYKIIEKKQPVAFWCNPISGHNTLYWYLQNLGQGPELLIRYENEEAVDDSQLPKDRFSAERLKGVDSTLKIQPAELGDSAVYLCASSLVLAGPSSYNEQFFGPGTRLTVL.

This clone occurred a few times. The V and J genes are TRBV10-3 and TRBJ1-5; D is possibly TRBD1 (6 bases). CDR1 and CDR2 from the germline V gene are ENHRY and SYGVKD. Trimming removed 5 bases from V and 1 base from J, with 12 bases in between. The CDR3 is made up of 15 amino acids. CDR3 nucleotides: TGTGCCATCAGTACGGCCAGGGGAAGCAATCAGCCCCAGCATTTT. This encodes CAISTARGSNQPQHF.

V usage is TRBV19 and J usage is TRBJ1-1; D remains unclear. CDR3 length: 14 amino acids. V lost 3 bases to trimming and J lost 4 bases, with 12 bases between them. Germline CDR1 and CDR2: LNHDA and SQIVND (reference sequence). CDR3 nucleotide sequence: TGTGCCAGTAGTATGTTACCAGGCCTCACTGAAGCTTTCTTT. Its translation is CASSMLPGLTEAFF.

This clone was seen more than once but under ten times. The rearrangement uses TRBV18 and TRBJ2-2; possible D gene TRBD2, 5 bases. V was shortened by 3 bases and J by 1 base, with 6 bases between the two germline ends. CDR1 KGHSH and CDR2 LQKENI come from the germline V gene. The CDR3 runs to 14 residues. The CDR3, as DNA: TGTGCCAGCTCACCCCGGGGGAACACCGGGGAGCTGTTTTTT. Protein sequence: CASSPRGNTGELFF.

This clone was observed a handful of times. The V and J genes are TRBV7-6 and TRBJ1-3, with 8 nucleotides matching TRBD1. Germline CDR1 reads SGHVS; CDR2 reads FNYEAQ. The CDR3 loop spans 15 amino acids. V dropped 4 bases and J dropped 8; count of bases not matched to a gene: 10. CDR3 loop: CASSYETGEVHTIYF. In nucleotides, the CDR3 is TGTGCCAGCAGCTACGAGACAGGGGAGGTACACACCATATATTTT.

The CDR3 DNA sequence: TGTGCCAGCAGCCAACCAGGACTGCAGGTCTACAATGAGCAGTTCTTC. Its translation is CASSQPGLQVYNEQFF. The chain is built from TRBV4-2 and TRBJ2-1, with a weak D call TRBD2 (5 bases). V lost 2 bases, J lost 3 bases, and 14 bases lay in between. CDR1 is LGHNA and CDR2 is YNFKEQ in the germline V gene. The CDR3 consists of 16 residues.

The V gene is TRBV28, the J gene TRBJ1-3; D unclear. V was cut by 10 bases and J by 4 bases, with 11 bases left in between. The germline V gene has CDR1 MDHEN and CDR2 SYDVKM. This CDR3 contains 12 residues. CDR3 sequence: CATPGMGNTIYF. In nucleotides, the CDR3 is TGTGCCACCCCGGGAATGGGAAACACCATATATTTT.

In DNA form, the CDR3 reads TGTGCCAGCAGAGGACTAGCGGGGGGGCGGTGGCAGTTCTTC. Its protein is CASRGLAGGRWQFF. The chain employs TRBV28 and TRBJ2-1; 15 nucleotides align to TRBD2. Losses at the gene ends were 6 bases for V and 12 bases for J; bases not matched to a gene: 6. The CDR3 runs to 14 residues. The V gene's germline CDR1 is MDHEN and CDR2 SYDVKM.

This clone is a singleton in its sample. The J gene is TRBJ2-7, the V gene TRBV7-9; 9 nucleotides agree with TRBD1. This CDR3 is 15 amino acids long. With 5 bases clipped from V and 6 bases from J, the junction kept 11 bases outside the gene matches. Germline CDR1 reads SEHNR; CDR2 reads FQNEAQ (reference sequence). CDR3 in DNA: TGTGCCAGCAGCCGACCGGGACAGGGTACGAGCGAGCAGTACTTC. Amino acids: CASSRPGQGTSEQYF.

The chain is built from TRBV5-5 and TRBJ1-5; no clear D gene. Trimming cost V 0 bases and J 4 bases, with 11 bases left between them. The CDR3 runs to 15 residues. Per the germline V gene, CDR1 is SGHKS and CDR2 is YYEKEE (reference sequence). As DNA, the CDR3 is TGTGCCAGCAGCTTGGGTTGGGCAGAGAATCAGCCCCAGCATTTT. Translation gives CASSLGWAENQPQHF.

The J gene is TRBJ2-3, the V gene TRBV11-2; TRBD2 aligns across 11 bases. CDR3 length: 16 amino acids. In germline, CDR1 is SGHAT, CDR2 FQNNGV. The V segment lost 11 bases and the J segment 0 bases; nucleotides outside the gene matches: 10. The CDR3 spells CASSLAGGPSTDTQYF. Here the CDR3 DNA reads TGTGCCTCCAGCCTAGCGGGGGGCCCAAGCACAGATACGCAGTATTTT.

The chain links TRBV11-2 to TRBJ2-1; possibly TRBD1 for D (5 bases). V was cut by 2 bases and J by 2 bases, with 10 bases left in between. The germline gives CDR1 SGHAT, CDR2 FQNNGV. This CDR3 region has 15 residues. The CDR3 is CASSLRTSTYNEQFF. CDR3 bases: TGTGCCAGCAGCTTAAGGACATCAACCTACAATGAGCAGTTCTTC.

This clone was recorded only once. CDR3 residues: CASSLVSSGGESTDTQYF. The CDR3 DNA sequence: TGCGCCAGCAGCTTGGTGTCTAGCGGGGGGGAAAGCACAGATACGCAGTATTTT. The rearrangement links TRBV5-1 to TRBJ2-3, with 12 bases fitting TRBD2. The CDR3 loop spans 18 amino acids. After removal of 0 bases from V and 0 bases from J, the junction contained 5 bases not matched to a gene. The germline V gene encodes CDR1 SGHRS and CDR2 YFSETQ.

This clone showed up just once. The chain employs TRBV5-1 and TRBJ1-2, with 9 bases identical to TRBD1. The CDR3 is 13 residues long. The germline CDR1 and CDR2 sequences are SGHRS and YFSETQ. J was trimmed by 8 bases and V by 4 bases; bases with no gene match: 6. The CDR3 DNA reads as TGCGCCAGCAGCCAGGGACAGGGCGAAGGCTACACCTTC. Encoded protein: CASSQGQGEGYTF.

The rearrangement links TRBV7-8 to TRBJ2-6; a possible D gene is TRBD1 (6 bases). The V gene lost 5 bases and the J gene lost 0 bases, with 14 bases spanning the gap. Germline loops: CDR1 SGHVS, CDR2 FQNEAQ. The CDR3 contains 17 residues. CDR3 sequence: CASSLRDTFSGANVLTF. DNA for the CDR3: TGTGCCAGCAGCCTCAGGGACACCTTCTCTGGGGCCAACGTCCTGACTTTC.

This clone was recorded a few times. This chain connects TRBV7-9 to TRBJ1-6, with TRBD1 matching 8 bases. The J segment lost 10 bases and the V segment lost 6 bases, leaving 5 bases of the junction unmatched. The germline gives CDR1 SEHNR, CDR2 FQNEAQ (reference sequence). This CDR3 spans 13 amino acids. Here the CDR3 DNA reads TGTGCCAGCAGGCCTGACAGGGGCTCACCCCTCCACTTT. Translated, it gives CASRPDRGSPLHF.

The rearrangement links TRBV27 to TRBJ1-6; no clear D gene. The CDR3 length is 12 residues. V dropped 4 bases and J dropped 10 bases, with 8 bases sitting between them. The germline V gene has CDR1 MNHEY and CDR2 SMNVEV (reference sequence). For the CDR3, the DNA is TGTGCCAGCAGTTCCCCAGGCTCACCCCTCCACTTT. It codes for CASSSPGSPLHF.

The chain combines TRBV19 with TRBJ1-6; no clear D. Germline V CDR1 and CDR2: LNHDA, SQIVND (reference sequence). The CDR3 is 13 amino acids. Trimming took off 7 bases at V and 6 bases at J, with 10 bases between the two ends. CDR3 DNA sequence: TGTGCCAGTACCGTCGGGTTTAATTCACCCCTCCACTTT. This sequence encodes CASTVGFNSPLHF.

The chain is built from TRBV11-3 and TRBJ2-7, with 9 bases that match TRBD1. CDR3 length: 14 amino acids. The germline V gene has CDR1 SGHNT and CDR2 YENEEA. J was trimmed by 6 bases and V by 5 bases; bases with no gene match: 8. The CDR3 DNA follows: TGTGCCAGCAGCCGAGGACAGGGGAGTGTCGAGCAGTACTTC. It specifies CASSRGQGSVEQYF.

The J gene is TRBJ1-2, the V gene TRBV19, with D possibly being TRBD1 (6 bases). Germline-derived CDR1 and CDR2 are LNHDA and SQIVND (reference sequence). This CDR3 spans 13 amino acids. Between the trimmed V and J ends, which lost 4 bases and 5 bases, there was a span of 11 bases. DNA of the CDR3: TGTGCCAGTAGTAGAATAGGGGGATATGGCTACACCTTC. It yields the protein CASSRIGGYGYTF.

The CDR3 protein is CASSLAGTGGSTEAFF. CDR3 nucleotide sequence: TGTGCCAGCAGTTTAGCCGGGACAGGGGGCTCCACTGAAGCTTTCTTT. The genes are TRBV28 and TRBJ1-1; 12 nucleotides match TRBD1. With V trimmed by 2 bases and J by 4 bases, 5 bases remained unmatched. This CDR3 region has 16 residues. CDR1 and CDR2 from the germline V gene are MDHEN and SYDVKM.

J is TRBJ2-1 and V is TRBV9; 8 bases agree with TRBD1. V shed 3 bases and J 8 bases; nucleotides not matched to a gene: 4. In germline, CDR1 is SGDLS, CDR2 YYNGEE. The CDR3 consists of 13 residues. The DNA for the CDR3 is TGTGCCAGCAGCGCGGGACAGGTCGATGAGCAGTTCTTC. Translation gives CASSAGQVDEQFF.

V usage is TRBV5-1 and J usage is TRBJ2-3; no clear D gene. The CDR3 totals 15 residues. Germline V gene lookup returns CDR1 SGHRS and CDR2 YFSETQ. V lost 1 base and J lost 3, with 12 bases in between. Here the CDR3 DNA reads TGCGCCAGCAGCTTGCAGCCCCAGGCAACAGATACGCAGTATTTT. Translated: CASSLQPQATDTQYF.

This chain links TRBV7-9 with TRBJ1-2; 9 nucleotides agree with TRBD1. The CDR3 extends over 16 amino acids. V dropped 1 base and J dropped 6; count of bases not matched to a gene: 9. CDR1 SEHNR and CDR2 FQNEAQ come from the germline V gene (reference sequence). The CDR3 is CASSLDDRGSRDGYTF. As DNA, the CDR3 is TGTGCCAGCAGCTTAGATGACAGGGGGAGTCGTGATGGCTACACCTTC.